This is a list of T cell receptor beta chains from one sample in a study of blood T cells in healthy people across ages. TCRdb re-derived calls from the 5' RACE reads in MiXCR, one entry per CDR3 protein. The data show fewer than 2,000,000 distinct CDR3 sequences, about 35% seen once. Sequences were obtained from blood. Receptors were obtained from a woman aged 30 to 39 in good health. Both conserved end residues are part of each CDR3. Each record gives: clone size, J gene, V gene, D gene, CDR3 protein, CDR3 DNA. D genes are given only for firm matches. Expanded clones are given a class, and other clones once, few, many or no size at all.

few,TRBJ2-3,TRBV9,-,CACSERTALSITDTQYF,TGTGCCTGCAGCGAACGTACAGCCCTTTCAATCACAGATACGCAGTATTTT
-,TRBJ2-5,TRBV5-1,TRBD1,CASKIPGQPQETQYF,TGCGCCAGCAAGATTCCGGGACAGCCCCAAGAGACCCAGTACTTC
-,TRBJ2-3,TRBV3-1,TRBD2,CASSQDHPLAGPTDTQYF,TGTGCCAGCAGCCAAGATCATCCCCTAGCGGGGCCAACAGATACGCAGTATTTT
-,TRBJ2-3,TRBV28,TRBD2,CASSLGYERESTDTQYF,TGTGCCAGCAGTTTAGGGTATGAGCGGGAGAGCACAGATACGCAGTATTTT
-,TRBJ2-5,TRBV5-1,-,CASSSSPRGLGETQYF,TGCGCCAGCAGCTCCTCCCCCCGGGGGCTGGGAGAGACCCAGTACTTC
-,TRBJ2-1,TRBV28,-,CASSYADEQFF,TGTGCCAGCAGTTACGCGGATGAGCAGTTCTTC
-,TRBJ1-5,TRBV5-6,-,CASSLFRARSNQPQHF,TGTGCCAGCAGCTTGTTCAGGGCCCGGAGCAATCAGCCCCAGCATTTT
-,TRBJ1-1,TRBV20-1,-,CSAKTSTMPEAFF,TGCAGTGCGAAGACTTCTACTATGCCTGAAGCTTTCTTT
few,TRBJ2-3,TRBV27,TRBD1,CASSLTGGFKGTDTQYF,TGTGCCAGCAGTTTGACAGGGGGGTTCAAGGGCACAGATACGCAGTATTTT
-,TRBJ2-5,TRBV20-1,TRBD2,CSAIRHGGAGETQYF,TGCAGTGCTATTAGGCACGGGGGGGCCGGCGAGACCCAGTACTTC
-,TRBJ1-1,TRBV6-2/TRBV6-3,-,CASSYTSGRLNTEAFF,TGTGCCAGCAGTTACACGTCGGGACGGCTGAACACTGAAGCTTTCTTT
-,TRBJ2-7,TRBV20-1,-,CSGRGGGEQYF,TGCAGTGGCCGCGGGGGCGGCGAGCAGTACTTC
-,TRBJ1-1,TRBV28,-,CASCLGDTEAFF,TGTGCCAGCTGCTTGGGGGACACTGAAGCTTTCTTT
few,TRBJ2-1,TRBV7-3,-,CASSLGYAGLPRFF,TGTGCCAGCAGCTTAGGATATGCCGGACTTCCAAGGTTCTTC
few,TRBJ2-6,TRBV7-9,-,CASSPMAGANVLTF,TGTGCCAGCAGCCCTATGGCGGGGGCCAACGTCCTGACTTTC
few,TRBJ2-1,TRBV6-2/TRBV6-3,-,CASSTAGLPSYNEQFF,TGTGCCAGCAGTACCGCGGGACTTCCTTCCTACAATGAGCAGTTCTTC
few,TRBJ2-5,TRBV3-1,TRBD1,CASGSIQGALGETQYF,TGTGCCAGCGGATCTATACAGGGGGCGCTCGGAGAGACCCAGTACTTC
-,TRBJ1-2,TRBV10-1,-,CASSGTFYGYTF,TGCGCCAGCAGCGGGACCTTCTATGGCTACACCTTC
-,TRBJ2-1,TRBV7-3,-,CASSLGTHDEQFF,TGTGCCAGCAGCCTCGGGACTCATGATGAGCAGTTCTTC
-,TRBJ2-1,TRBV5-1,TRBD2,CASRTSGGNVQFF,TGCGCCAGCCGGACTAGCGGGGGCAATGTGCAGTTCTTC
-,TRBJ2-1,TRBV4-1,TRBD1,CASSQVRNRGSYNEQFF,TGCGCCAGCAGCCAAGTACGAAACAGGGGGTCCTACAATGAGCAGTTCTTC